This T cell receptor beta chain was identified during a study of CD8 T cells in ankylosing spondylitis. Study-level findings and limits: As reported, disease-linked clones showed significant enrichment in matched ankylosing spondylitis synovial fluid. Blood from ankylosing spondylitis patients appeared to carry a characteristic eight-variant TCR beta motif.

Looked up from germline, CDR1 is SEHNR and CDR2 is FQNEAQ (reference sequence). The CDR3 spans 15 residues. V lost 4 bases to trimming and J lost 3 bases, with 15 bases between them. Of note for this clonotype: Antigen specificity is unknown.

TCRdb passed the 5' RACE reads through MiXCR, listing each CDR3 protein once. The table shows just under 550,000 distinct CDR3 sequences, with roughly 13% occurring only once. The genes are TRBV7-9 and TRBJ1-1, with D unclear. The sequence derives from a male donor with ankylosing spondylitis. The material sequenced was blood, either unsorted or a sorted T cell fraction (not recorded which). CDR3: CASSYPSPEDTEAFF. CDR3 coding DNA: TGTGCCAGCAGCTACCCCAGTCCAGAGGACACTGAAGCTTTCTTT.